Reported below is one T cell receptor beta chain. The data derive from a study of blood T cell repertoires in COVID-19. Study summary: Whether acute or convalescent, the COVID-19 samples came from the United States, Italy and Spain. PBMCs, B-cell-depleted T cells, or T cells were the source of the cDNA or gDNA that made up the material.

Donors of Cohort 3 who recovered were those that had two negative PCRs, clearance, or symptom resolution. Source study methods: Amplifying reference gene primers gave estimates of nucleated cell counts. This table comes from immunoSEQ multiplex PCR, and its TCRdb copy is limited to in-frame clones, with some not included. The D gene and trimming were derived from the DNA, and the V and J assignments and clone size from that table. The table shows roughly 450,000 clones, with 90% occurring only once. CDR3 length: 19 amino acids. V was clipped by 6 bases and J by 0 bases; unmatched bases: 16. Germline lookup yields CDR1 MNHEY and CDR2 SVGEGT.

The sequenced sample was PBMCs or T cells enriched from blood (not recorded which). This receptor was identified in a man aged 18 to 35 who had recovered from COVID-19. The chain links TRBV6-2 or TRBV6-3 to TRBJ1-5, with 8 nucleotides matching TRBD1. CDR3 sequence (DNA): TGTGCCAGCAGCGGAGGGACAGGATTTCCCCCTAATAGCAATCAGCCCCAGCATTTT. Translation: CASSGGTGFPPNSNQPQHF.